Listed below are T cell receptor beta chains from one sample, sequenced in a study of T cells in Graves' hyperthyroidism and ophthalmopathy. MiXCR, run by TCRdb on the multiplex PCR reads, gives a single entry per CDR3 protein. The data show almost 600,000 distinct CDR3 sequences, with approximately 15% seen just once and 5.8% held by the top ten. Material for sequencing was blood. All receptors come from a woman in her 30s with Graves' hyperthyroidism that later progressed to Graves' ophthalmopathy. Each CDR3 is given with its conserved first and last residue. D genes are given only for firm matches. Not all rows give a size; the values are once, few, many and, for expanded clones, a class.

v_gene	d_gene	len	abundance	j_gene	CDR3nt	CDR3aa
TRBV14	NA	13	NA	TRBJ2-5	TGTGCCAGCAGCTCTAGGGTTTTGGAGACCCAGTACTTC	CASSSRVLETQYF
TRBV19	NA	14	NA	TRBJ1-2	TGTGCCAGTAGTACCCTCGGCGGGGGTGATGGCTACACCTTC	CASSTLGGGDGYTF
TRBV3-2	NA	13	few	TRBJ2-5	TGTGCCAGCAGCCAAGAGCCACCAAACGGTCAGTACTTC	CASSQEPPNGQYF
TRBV19	TRBD1	14	few	TRBJ2-2	TGTGCCAGTGGGCGACAGGGGCCCACCGGGGAGCTGTTTTTT	CASGRQGPTGELFF
TRBV29-1	NA	16	NA	TRBJ1-2	TGCAGCGTTGGCGGCGGACAGAACAGCTATTTCTATGGCTACACCTTC	CSVGGGQNSYFYGYTF
TRBV2	NA	12	many	TRBJ1-5	TGTGCCAACACGGGTAGCAATCAGCCCCAGCATTTT	CANTGSNQPQHF
TRBV11-2	TRBD1	14	few	TRBJ1-1	TGTGCCAGCAGCCGTCGACAGGGTAACACTGAAGCTTTCTTT	CASSRRQGNTEAFF
TRBV28	NA	14	many	TRBJ1-2	TGTGCCAGCAGTTCAGGGGTTCCTAACTATGGCTACACCTTC	CASSSGVPNYGYTF
TRBV27	TRBD1	14	many	TRBJ2-7	TGTGCCAGCAGTTTCGCAGGGGGAGTATACGAGCAGTACTTC	CASSFAGGVYEQYF
TRBV20-1	TRBD2	12	many	TRBJ2-5	TGCAGTGCAACGACTAGCGCAGAGACCCAGTACTTC	CSATTSAETQYF
TRBV4-3	TRBD2	18	NA	TRBJ2-1	TGCGCCAGCAGCCAAGATTTCGCCCTAGCGGGATCCTACAATGAGCAGTTCTTC	CASSQDFALAGSYNEQFF
TRBV28	NA	12	many	TRBJ1-4	TGTGCCAGCAGTTTAGCTTACGAAAAACTGTTTTTT	CASSLAYEKLFF
TRBV6-5	NA	17	many	TRBJ1-6	TGTGCCAGCAGTTACTCGTTGTCGAGCTCCTATAATTCACCCCTCCACTTT	CASSYSLSSSYNSPLHF
TRBV7-6	TRBD1	16	few	TRBJ2-1	TGTGCCAGCAGCTTAACCGGGACAGGGATCCACAATGAGCAGTTCTTC	CASSLTGTGIHNEQFF
TRBV6-1	NA	13	NA	TRBJ1-3	TGTGCCACCCGTCCCTCTGCGCCAAACACCATATATTTT	CATRPSAPNTIYF
TRBV27	NA	14	many	TRBJ2-1	TGTGCCAGCAGGACCGGGCCCTCCTACAATGAGCAGTTCTTC	CASRTGPSYNEQFF
TRBV15	NA	13	NA	TRBJ2-2	TGTGCCACCAGAAGCAGGAACACCGGGGAGCTGGTTTTT	CATRSRNTGELVF
TRBV20-1	TRBD1	16	many	TRBJ1-1	TGCAGTGCTAGAGACTACGGGACAGGGACGGGTACTGAAGCTTTCTTT	CSARDYGTGTGTEAFF
TRBV20-1	NA	12	few	TRBJ2-7	TGCAGTGCTAGAGCCACAACCTACGAGCAGTACTTC	CSARATTYEQYF
TRBV20-1	NA	17	many	TRBJ1-3	TGCAGTGCTAGAGATCCAGGGGCGGCTAACTCTGGAAACACCATATATTTT	CSARDPGAANSGNTIYF
TRBV20-1	NA	10	many	TRBJ1-1	TGCAGTGCTATGGACACTGAAGCTTTCTTT	CSAMDTEAFF
TRBV20-1	NA	14	many	TRBJ1-2	TGCAGTGCTAGAGTAACGGAACCCAACTATGGCTACACCTTC	CSARVTEPNYGYTF
TRBV7-9	TRBD1	16	NA	TRBJ2-6	TGTGCTACCCTGGGACAGGCTCTCTCTGGGGCCGACGTCCTGACTTTC	CATLGQALSGADVLTF
TRBV15	TRBD2	20	few	TRBJ2-4	TGTGCCACCAGCAGAGATTCGGCTAGCGGGAGATTCGGAGCCAAAAACATTCAGTACTTC	CATSRDSASGRFGAKNIQYF
TRBV2	TRBD1	14	many	TRBJ2-5	TGTGCCAGCAGAGGGGACAGAACCCGAGAGACCCAGTACTTC	CASRGDRTRETQYF
TRBV3-1	TRBD1	15	many	TRBJ2-7	TGTGCCAGCAGCGAGGGACAGGGGGCCGCCTACGAGCAGTACTTC	CASSEGQGAAYEQYF
TRBV9	TRBD2	15	many	TRBJ2-1	TGTGCCAGCAGCGTAGTGGGGACTAACTACAATGAGCAGTTCTTC	CASSVVGTNYNEQFF
TRBV3-1	NA	15	few	TRBJ1-1	TGTGCCAGCAACGTTGCTTGGGGTGAGAACACTGAAGCTTTCTTT	CASNVAWGENTEAFF
TRBV30	NA	15	many	TRBJ2-7	TGTGCCTGGAGTGTAGAGGGGCTGAGCTCCTACGAGCAGTACTTC	CAWSVEGLSSYEQYF
TRBV30	TRBD2	15	NA	TRBJ2-1	TGTGCCTGGGGACTAGCGGGAGGACCTGAAGAGACCCAGTTCTTC	CAWGLAGGPEETQFF
TRBV19	TRBD1	15	many	TRBJ2-2	TGTGCCAGTAGTATTGGACAGGGGGGCACCGGGGAGCTGTTTTTT	CASSIGQGGTGELFF
TRBV20-1	TRBD1	15	many	TRBJ2-3	TGCAGTGCTAGCGGGGACAGTGGGAACACAGATACGCAGTATTTT	CSASGDSGNTDTQYF
TRBV14	NA	12	NA	TRBJ2-7	TGTGCCAGCCGACGAGGGATCGACGAGCAGTACTTC	CASRRGIDEQYF
TRBV5-5	TRBD1	17	many	TRBJ1-1	TGTGCCAGCAGCCATAGGGACAGGGGGCGAGGGAACACTGAAGCTTTCTTT	CASSHRDRGRGNTEAFF
TRBV20-1	TRBD2	14	few	TRBJ2-7	TGCAGTGCTAGATCGGCGGGAGGGGGGTACGAGCAGTACTTC	CSARSAGGGYEQYF
TRBV5-1	TRBD1	14	NA	TRBJ2-5	TGCGCCAGCAGAACCGGGACAGGGGACGAGACCCAGTACTTC	CASRTGTGDETQYF
TRBV19	NA	13	many	TRBJ1-1	TGTGCCAGTAGTGTACAGCCGGGGATTGAAGCTTTCTTT	CASSVQPGIEAFF